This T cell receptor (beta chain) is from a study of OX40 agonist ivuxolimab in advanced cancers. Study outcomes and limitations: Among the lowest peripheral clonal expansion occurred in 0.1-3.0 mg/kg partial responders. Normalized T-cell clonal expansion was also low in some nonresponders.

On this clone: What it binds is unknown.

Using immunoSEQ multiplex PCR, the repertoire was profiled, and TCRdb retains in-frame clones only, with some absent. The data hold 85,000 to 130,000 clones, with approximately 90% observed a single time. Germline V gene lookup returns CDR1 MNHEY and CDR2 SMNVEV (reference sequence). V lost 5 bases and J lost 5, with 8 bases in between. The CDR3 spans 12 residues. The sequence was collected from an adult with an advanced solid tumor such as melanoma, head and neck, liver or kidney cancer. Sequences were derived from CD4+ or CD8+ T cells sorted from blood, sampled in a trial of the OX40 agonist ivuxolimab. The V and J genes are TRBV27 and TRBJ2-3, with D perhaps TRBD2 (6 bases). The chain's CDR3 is CASSPGGDTQYF. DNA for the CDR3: TGTGCCAGCAGTCCCGGGGGAGATACGCAGTATTTT.